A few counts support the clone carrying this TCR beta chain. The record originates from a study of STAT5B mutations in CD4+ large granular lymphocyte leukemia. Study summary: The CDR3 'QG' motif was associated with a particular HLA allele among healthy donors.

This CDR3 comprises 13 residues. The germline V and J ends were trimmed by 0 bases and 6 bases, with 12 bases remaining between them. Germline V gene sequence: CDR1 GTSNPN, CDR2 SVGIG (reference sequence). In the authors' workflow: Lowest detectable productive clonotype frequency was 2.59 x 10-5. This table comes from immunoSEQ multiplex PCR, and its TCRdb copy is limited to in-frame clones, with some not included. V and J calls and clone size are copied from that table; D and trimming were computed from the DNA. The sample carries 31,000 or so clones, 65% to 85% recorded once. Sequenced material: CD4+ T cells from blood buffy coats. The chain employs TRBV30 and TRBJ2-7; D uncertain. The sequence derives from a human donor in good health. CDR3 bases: TGTGCCTGGAGTGTACGTAGCTGGGGCGAGCAGTACTTC. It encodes CAWSVRSWGEQYF.